This T cell receptor (beta chain) came from a study of T cell changes during pregnancy in multiple sclerosis. The CDR3 loop spans 17 amino acids. J lost 1 base, V lost 5 bases, and 12 bases had no gene match. Per germline, CDR1 SGHNT and CDR2 YYREEE (reference sequence). This table comes from immunoSEQ multiplex PCR, and its TCRdb copy is limited to in-frame clones, with some not included. The sample gives 95,000 to 150,000 clones, 80% to 95% of which show up once; approximately 6.3% is in the top ten. This material consisted of peripheral blood, taken before pregnancy. The chain carries TRBV5-4 and TRBJ2-3, with 8 bases that match TRBD2. The TCR was taken from a female donor with multiple sclerosis, enrolled in a pregnancy study. The CDR3 is CASRGRDGGERTDTQYF. The CDR3 DNA reads TGTGCCAGCAGGGGGCGGGACGGGGGGGAGCGCACAGATACGCAGTATTTT.